A single sample is the source of the 28 T cell receptor beta chains below, sequenced in a study of T cell repertoires in cytomegalovirus infection. No antigen is known for these receptors. Each CDR3 protein is one row after TCRdb ran MiXCR on the reads. The sample contains hundreds of thousands of distinct CDR3 sequences, 30% to 40% of which appear only once. The source material was cultured CD8+ T cells from PBMCs, sampled from culture after CMV antigen stimulation. The receptors originated from a human donor in good health (CMV status not recorded). Some clones in this sample may be carry-over from other donors' samples.

This rearrangement joins TRBV14 to TRBJ1-2; 9 bases agree with TRBD1. This CDR3 has 16 amino acids. Germline CDR1 reads SGHDN; CDR2 reads FVKESK. V trimming: 3 bases; J trimming: 2 bases; junction bases outside the gene matches: 7. The CDR3 is CASSQAYRGQNYGYTF. The CDR3 DNA reads as TGTGCCAGCAGCCAGGCTTACAGGGGGCAGAACTATGGCTACACCTTC.

This sequence joins TRBV6-6 and TRBJ2-5, with 9 bases that match TRBD2. With 6 bases clipped from V and 5 bases from J, the junction kept 10 bases outside the gene matches. From germline, CDR1 is MNHNY and CDR2 SVGAGI (reference sequence). CDR3 length equals 15 residues. CDR3: CASRGLAGAGETQYF. DNA of the CDR3: TGTGCCAGCAGGGGGTTAGCGGGGGCTGGCGAGACCCAGTACTTC.

V and J are TRBV4-1 and TRBJ1-2, with D unresolved. This CDR3 contains 15 residues. Germline CDR1 and CDR2: MGHRA and YSYEKL. The germline V and J ends were trimmed by 0 bases and 3 bases, with 11 bases remaining between them. The CDR3 DNA follows: TGCGCCAGCAGCCAAGATAGAACAGAGTACTATGGCTACACCTTC. Amino acids: CASSQDRTEYYGYTF.

A remark on this clonotype: One end of the junction fails to match germline, which may point to a read error. This chain joins TRBV7-9 and TRBJ1-1; D is possibly TRBD1 (5 bases). CDR3 size: 15 residues. Germline V gene data show CDR1 as SEHNR and CDR2 as FQNEAQ (reference sequence). The CDR3 nucleotides are TGTGTCAGCAGCTTAGGGGTCCCGCGGGACACTGAAGCTTTCTTT. Translating it yields CVSSLGVPRDTEAFF.

The rearrangement uses TRBV4-1 and TRBJ2-1, with 8 bases fitting TRBD2. This CDR3 is 18 amino acids long. The V gene end was trimmed by 0 bases and the J gene end by 3 bases; junction bases not matched to a gene: 10. The germline V gene encodes CDR1 MGHRA and CDR2 YSYEKL. The CDR3: CASSQESVAGLYYNEQFF. In DNA, the CDR3 is TGCGCCAGCAGCCAAGAGTCGGTAGCGGGGCTTTACTACAATGAGCAGTTCTTC.

The rearrangement links TRBV20-1 to TRBJ1-5, with 9 positions matching TRBD1. The CDR3 length is 15 residues. After removal of 5 bases from V and 5 bases from J, the junction contained 10 bases not matched to a gene. Germline values: CDR1 DFQATT, CDR2 SNEGSKA (reference sequence). The CDR3, as DNA: TGCAGTGCTCCACGGACAGGGGAGGATGATCAGCCCCAGCATTTT. Its protein product is CSAPRTGEDDQPQHF.

The chain joins TRBV7-3 to TRBJ1-1; no reliable D call. V was shortened by 1 base and J by 0 bases, with 9 bases between the two germline ends. Germline CDR1 reads SGHTA; CDR2 reads FQGTGA. The CDR3 totals 15 residues. CDR3 sequence (DNA): TGTGCCAGCAGCTTAATGGGAGGCTTGAACACTGAAGCTTTCTTT. Its protein is CASSLMGGLNTEAFF.

This clonotype appeared a single time. J is TRBJ1-1 and V is TRBV12-3 or TRBV12-4; 9 positions match TRBD1. The CDR3 is made up of 16 amino acids. V lost 5 bases to trimming and J lost 0 bases; unmatched junction nucleotides: 7. CDR3 protein: CASSPTGGVMNTEAFF. DNA of the CDR3: TGTGCCAGCAGTCCTACAGGGGGCGTAATGAACACTGAAGCTTTCTTT.

The chain has TRBV5-1 and TRBJ2-2; no reliable D call. The CDR3 extends over 16 amino acids. Trimming pared 4 bases from V and 1 base from J, leaving 14 bases between. Germline assignment: CDR1 SGHRS and CDR2 YFSETQ. CDR3 loop: CASSPPKYMNTGELFF. CDR3 sequence (DNA): TGCGCCAGCAGCCCCCCTAAATACATGAACACCGGGGAGCTGTTTTTT. The full variable domain, rest sourced from reference TRBV5-1 and TRBJ2-2, is KAGVTQTPRYLIKTRGQQVTLSCSPISGHRSVSWYQQTPGQGLQFLFEYFSETQRNKGNFPGRFSGRQFSNSRSEMNVSTLELGDSALYLCASSPPKYMNTGELFFGEGSRLTVL.

The J gene is TRBJ1-5, the V gene TRBV28; TRBD1 aligns across 7 bases. Germline V gene sequence: CDR1 MDHEN, CDR2 SYDVKM. The CDR3 consists of 15 residues. V shed 7 bases, J shed 3 bases, and the junction held 9 bases outside the gene matches. The CDR3 DNA reads TGTGCCAGCAACGCTGTACAGGGGATCAATCAGCCCCAGCATTTT. It encodes CASNAVQGINQPQHF. Drawing the rest from reference TRBV28 and TRBJ1-5, the complete variable domain is DVKVTQSSRYLVKRTGEKVFLECVQDMDHENMFWYRQDPGLGLRLIYFSYDVKMKEKGDIPEGYSVSREKKERFSLILESASTNQTSMYLCASNAVQGINQPQHFGDGTRLSIL.

This clonotype was recorded at least ten times. V usage is TRBV4-1 and J usage is TRBJ2-6, with a tentative D call TRBD1 (5 bases). V lost 4 bases and J lost 1, with 8 bases in between. The CDR3 has 15 amino acids. The germline V gene has CDR1 MGHRA and CDR2 YSYEKL. The CDR3 nucleotides read TGCGCCAGCAGCCCTCAGGGATCTGGGGCCAACGTCCTGACTTTC. Residues: CASSPQGSGANVLTF.

The CDR3 sequence: CASSLDRGSPNEQFF. As DNA, the CDR3 is TGTGCCAGCAGCTTAGATCGCGGGTCCCCCAATGAGCAGTTCTTC. The rearrangement links TRBV11-3 to TRBJ2-1; D is possibly TRBD2 (5 bases). Germline values: CDR1 SGHNT, CDR2 YENEEA. The CDR3 consists of 15 residues. The germline V and J ends were trimmed by 0 bases and 6 bases, with 12 bases remaining between them.

With respect to this clonotype: A junction boundary mismatches the germline segment, possibly from a read error. This chain links TRBV12-3 or TRBV12-4 with TRBJ2-7, with 8 bases matching TRBD1. CDR3 length: 14 amino acids. The CDR3, as DNA: TGTACCAGCAGTTCACAGGGGGAATTTTACGAGCAGTACTTC. It yields the protein CTSSSQGEFYEQYF.

The chain carries TRBV6-2 or TRBV6-3 and TRBJ2-7; 8 nucleotides agree with TRBD1. Germline V gene sequence: CDR1 MNHEY, CDR2 SVGEGT. This CDR3 has 18 residues. J was trimmed by 2 bases and V by 4 bases; bases with no gene match: 16. For the CDR3, the DNA is TGTGCCAGCAGTTCGAAGGCCCCCCAGGACAGGGATGCCTACGAGCAGTACGTC. Its translation is CASSSKAPQDRDAYEQYV.

The chain links TRBV27 to TRBJ2-1, with unresolved D. This CDR3 has 14 residues. Germline CDR1 is MNHEY and CDR2 is SMNVEV (reference sequence). V was pared by 0 bases and J by 5 bases, with 8 bases between. CDR3 amino acids: CASSLSAVHNEQFF. DNA for the CDR3: TGTGCCAGCAGTTTATCGGCAGTGCACAATGAGCAGTTCTTC.

This clonotype was observed a few times. J is TRBJ2-7 and V is TRBV20-1; 9 bases fit TRBD1. V was clipped by 0 bases and J by 3 bases; unmatched bases: 9. The CDR3 has 16 residues. Germline V gene data show CDR1 as DFQATT and CDR2 as SNEGSKA (reference sequence). This CDR3 is CSARDWDRDGNYEQYF. CDR3 DNA: TGCAGTGCTAGAGATTGGGACAGGGACGGAAACTACGAGCAGTACTTC.

The chain combines TRBV7-9 with TRBJ2-1; D is unresolved. V was cut by 3 bases and J by 3 bases, with 12 bases left in between. Per the germline V gene, CDR1 is SEHNR and CDR2 is FQNEAQ (reference sequence). The CDR3 runs 15 residues. CDR3 sequence reads: CASSFSQTSYNEQFF. In DNA form, the CDR3 reads TGTGCCAGCAGCTTTTCACAGACCAGCTACAATGAGCAGTTCTTC. The full variable domain, completed using reference TRBV7-9 and TRBJ2-1, is DTGVSQNPRHKITKRGQNVTFRCDPISEHNRLYWYRQTLGQGPEFLTYFQNEAQLEKSRLLSDRFSAERPKGSFSTLEIQRTEQGDSAMYLCASSFSQTSYNEQFFGPGTRLTVL.

This clonotype was counted only a few times. The rearrangement joins TRBV3-1 to TRBJ2-7, with D perhaps matching TRBD1 (5 bases). Deletions cut 0 bases from V and 8 bases from J, with 17 bases between. The CDR3 covers 15 residues. Germline values: CDR1 LGHDT, CDR2 YNNKEL (reference sequence). CDR3 protein: CASSQDGWAGIKQYF. The CDR3 DNA follows: TGTGCCAGCAGCCAAGATGGTTGGGCAGGGATCAAGCAGTACTTC.

This sequence joins TRBV9 and TRBJ2-2; D perhaps matches TRBD1 (5 bases). CDR3 length: 17 residues. Germline V CDR1 and CDR2: SGDLS, YYNGEE. With 0 bases removed from V and 6 bases from J, the gap between germline ends came to 18 bases. CDR3 loop: CASSVVVTVGMPGELFF. The CDR3 DNA follows: TGTGCCAGCAGCGTAGTAGTGACAGTAGGGATGCCCGGGGAGCTGTTTTTT. Full variable domain (remainder filled in from reference TRBV9 and TRBJ2-2): DSGVTQTPKHLITATGQRVTLRCSPRSGDLSVYWYQQSLDQGLQFLIQYYNGEERAKGNILERFSAQQFPDLHSELNLSSLELGDSALYFCASSVVVTVGMPGELFFGEGSRLTVL.

This clonotype has ten or more counts. The chain couples TRBV5-1 to TRBJ1-5; D gene ambiguous. The CDR3 spans 14 residues. V was shortened by 0 bases and J by 9 bases, with 13 bases between the two germline ends. Germline assignment: CDR1 SGHRS and CDR2 YFSETQ. CDR3 sequence: CASSLEAGKPPQHF. CDR3 in DNA: TGCGCCAGCAGCTTGGAAGCGGGCAAGCCGCCCCAGCATTTT.

The chain combines TRBV5-6 with TRBJ2-7; perhaps D is TRBD1 or TRBD2 (5 bases each). The CDR3 sequence is 15 residues long. Germline loops: CDR1 SGHDT, CDR2 YYEEEE. Trimming shortened V by 0 bases and J by 6 bases, and 16 bases separated the two germline ends. CDR3 DNA: TGTGCCAGCAGCTTGGAGGCCCCGGGACGGCGCGAGCAGTACTTC. This encodes CASSLEAPGRREQYF.

This chain connects TRBV20-1 to TRBJ2-5; D perhaps matches TRBD2 (6 bases). In germline, CDR1 is DFQATT, CDR2 SNEGSKA (reference sequence). There are 16 residues in the CDR3. V was clipped by 2 bases and J by 7 bases, with 23 bases between them. The CDR3 is CSARTPGETGRVTQYF. In nucleotides, the CDR3 is TGCAGTGCTAGAACCCCGGGGGAAACAGGTCGAGTGACCCAGTACTTC.

V and J are TRBV18 and TRBJ2-1; 8 bases are a match to TRBD1. Germline V gene sequence: CDR1 KGHSH, CDR2 LQKENI. The CDR3 runs to 14 residues. Trimming cost V 6 bases and J 9 bases; bases outside gene matches: 10. CDR3 sequence reads: CASSPVQGAVEQFF. CDR3 bases: TGTGCCAGCTCCCCTGTGCAGGGGGCGGTTGAGCAGTTCTTC. Full variable domain (missing parts from reference TRBV18 and TRBJ2-1): NAGVMQNPRHLVRRRGQEARLRCSPMKGHSHVYWYRQLPEEGLKFMVYLQKENIIDESGMPKERFSAEFPKEGPSILRIQQVVRGDSAAYFCASSPVQGAVEQFFGPGTRLTVL.

This clonotype was recorded a few times. This chain links TRBV27 with TRBJ1-2; a weak D match, TRBD1 (6 bases). The CDR3 runs to 13 residues. V was cut by 2 bases and J by 6 bases, with 10 bases left in between. Germline assignment: CDR1 MNHEY and CDR2 SMNVEV (reference sequence). The CDR3 DNA is TGTGCCAGCAGTTTAGATTACAGGGATGGCTACACCTTC. It codes for CASSLDYRDGYTF.

This clonotype was observed at least ten times. The chain recombines TRBV7-2 with TRBJ2-5; 13 nucleotides agree with TRBD2. The CDR3 extends over 15 amino acids. Germline CDR1 and CDR2: SGHTA and FQGNSA. Trimming took 5 bases from V and 4 from J; bases not matched to a gene: 4. The CDR3 nucleotides are TGTGCCAGCAGCCCAGGGACTAGCGGGGTAGAGACCCAGTACTTC. Residues: CASSPGTSGVETQYF.

This clonotype was recorded many times. The chain combines TRBV11-2 with TRBJ1-3, with D possibly TRBD1 on 5 matching bases. Trimming pared 1 base from V and 5 bases from J, leaving 18 bases between. Germline CDR1 and CDR2: SGHAT and FQNNGV. There are 17 residues in the CDR3. This CDR3 is CASSLVFLGTGRNTIYF. The CDR3 DNA reads TGTGCCAGCAGCTTAGTGTTCCTGGGGACGGGACGAAACACCATATATTTT.

The V gene is TRBV14, the J gene TRBJ1-3; unclear D gene. This CDR3 spans 9 amino acids. Trimming pared 4 bases from V and 9 bases from J, leaving 1 base between. Germline V gene data show CDR1 as SGHDN and CDR2 as FVKESK. The DNA of the CDR3 is TGTGCCAGCAGCCCCACCATATATTTT. It codes for CASSPTIYF.

This clonotype was counted a single time. This chain links TRBV20-1 with TRBJ1-2, with D possibly TRBD1 on 6 matching bases. Germline CDR1 reads DFQATT; CDR2 reads SNEGSKA (reference sequence). The V end lost 2 bases, the J end lost 9 bases, and 19 bases lay between the germline ends. This CDR3 is 14 amino acids long. The DNA for the CDR3 is TGCAGTGCTAGAAGGGGCAACAGGGTCTACAGCTACACCTTC. It codes for CSARRGNRVYSYTF.